Listed here are 2 T cell receptor beta chains from one sample, sequenced in a study of T cell responses to AZD1222 COVID-19 vaccine. TCRdb keeps only in-frame clones here, not all; method: immunoSEQ multiplex PCR. Here the sample spans some 150,000 clones, around 95% being singletons. The sequencing here drew on peripheral blood, taken on day 0 of AZD1222 vaccination. The receptors stem from an adult in good health.

This clone has just a few counts. The genes are TRBV5-4 and TRBJ1-2, with D possibly being TRBD1 (5 bases). Per the germline V gene, CDR1 is SGHNT and CDR2 is YYREEE (reference sequence). This CDR3 comprises 12 residues. The ends were cut back, 1 base at V and 13 bases at J, with 14 bases in the middle. The CDR3 bases are TGTGCCAGCAGCTTGAGAGTTGGACATTTCACCTTC. The encoded protein is CASSLRVGHFTF.

The chain joins TRBV6-1 to TRBJ2-7, with 9 bases identical to TRBD1. Germline V gives CDR1 MNHNS, CDR2 SASEGT. This CDR3 has 14 amino acids. Trimming at V came to 3 bases and at J to 7 bases, leaving 7 bases not matched to a gene. The CDR3 DNA is TGTGCCAGCAGTGATCGGTCGACAGGGGGTGAGCAGTACGTC. The encoded protein is CASSDRSTGGEQYV.